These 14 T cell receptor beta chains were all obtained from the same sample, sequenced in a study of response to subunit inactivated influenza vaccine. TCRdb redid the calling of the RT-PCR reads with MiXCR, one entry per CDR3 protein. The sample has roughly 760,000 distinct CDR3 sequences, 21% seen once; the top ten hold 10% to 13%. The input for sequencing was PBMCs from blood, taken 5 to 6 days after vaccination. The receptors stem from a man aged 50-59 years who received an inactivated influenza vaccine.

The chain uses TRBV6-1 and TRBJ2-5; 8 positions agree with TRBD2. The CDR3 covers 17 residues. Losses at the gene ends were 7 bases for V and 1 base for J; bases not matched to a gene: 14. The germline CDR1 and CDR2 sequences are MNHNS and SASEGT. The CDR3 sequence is CASIKTGLAQSQETQYF. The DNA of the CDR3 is TGTGCCAGCATCAAAACCGGACTAGCTCAAAGCCAAGAGACCCAGTACTTC.

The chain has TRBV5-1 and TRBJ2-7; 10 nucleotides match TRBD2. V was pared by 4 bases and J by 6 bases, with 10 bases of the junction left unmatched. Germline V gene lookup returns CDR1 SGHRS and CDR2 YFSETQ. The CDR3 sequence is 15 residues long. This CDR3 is CASSNPPSGSLEQYF. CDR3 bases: TGCGCCAGCAGCAACCCCCCTAGCGGGAGTCTCGAGCAGTACTTC.

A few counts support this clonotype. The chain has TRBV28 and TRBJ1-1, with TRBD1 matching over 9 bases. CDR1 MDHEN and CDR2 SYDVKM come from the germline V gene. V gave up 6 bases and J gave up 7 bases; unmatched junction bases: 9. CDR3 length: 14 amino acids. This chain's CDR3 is CASRMNRGQSEAFF. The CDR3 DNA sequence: TGTGCCAGCAGGATGAACAGGGGGCAAAGTGAAGCTTTCTTT.

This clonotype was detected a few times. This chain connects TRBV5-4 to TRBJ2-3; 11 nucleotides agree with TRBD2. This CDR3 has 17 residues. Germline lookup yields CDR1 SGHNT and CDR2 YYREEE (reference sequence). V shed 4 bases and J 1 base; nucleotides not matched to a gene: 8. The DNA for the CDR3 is TGTGCCAGCAGCGGGCCTAGCGGGGGGCTTGGCACAGATACGCAGTATTTT. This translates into CASSGPSGGLGTDTQYF.

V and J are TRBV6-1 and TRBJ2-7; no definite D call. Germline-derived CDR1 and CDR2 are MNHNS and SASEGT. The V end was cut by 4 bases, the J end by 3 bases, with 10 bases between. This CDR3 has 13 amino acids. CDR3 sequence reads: CASSGSFGYEQYF. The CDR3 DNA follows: TGTGCCAGCAGTGGGAGTTTCGGCTACGAGCAGTACTTC.

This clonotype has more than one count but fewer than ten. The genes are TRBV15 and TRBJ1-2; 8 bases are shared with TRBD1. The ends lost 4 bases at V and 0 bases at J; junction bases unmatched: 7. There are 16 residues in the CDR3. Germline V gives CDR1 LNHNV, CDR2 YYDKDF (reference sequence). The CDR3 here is CATSTHGQGPNYGYTF. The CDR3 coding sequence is TGTGCCACCAGCACACACGGACAGGGACCTAACTATGGCTACACCTTC.

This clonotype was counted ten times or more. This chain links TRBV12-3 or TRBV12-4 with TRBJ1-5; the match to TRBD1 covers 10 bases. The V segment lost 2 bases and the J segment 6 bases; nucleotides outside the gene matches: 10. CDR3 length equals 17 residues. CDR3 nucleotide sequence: TGTGCCAGCAGTTTATATTCTCCCGGGACAGGGGCTCAGCCCCAGCATTTT. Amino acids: CASSLYSPGTGAQPQHF.

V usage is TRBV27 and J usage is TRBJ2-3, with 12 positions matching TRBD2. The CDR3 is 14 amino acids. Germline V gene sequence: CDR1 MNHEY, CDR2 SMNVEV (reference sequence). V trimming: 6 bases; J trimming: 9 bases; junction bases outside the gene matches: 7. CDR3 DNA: TGTGCCAGCAGGATACTAGCGGGGGGCCAAACGCAGTATTTT. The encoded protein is CASRILAGGQTQYF.

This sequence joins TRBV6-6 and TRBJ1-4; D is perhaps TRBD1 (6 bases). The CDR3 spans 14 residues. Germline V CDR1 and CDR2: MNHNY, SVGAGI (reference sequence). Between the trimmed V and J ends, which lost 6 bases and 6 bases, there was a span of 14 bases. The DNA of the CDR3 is TGTGCCAGCAGCCACAGGGAGAGTTATGAAAAACTGTTTTTT. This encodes CASSHRESYEKLFF.

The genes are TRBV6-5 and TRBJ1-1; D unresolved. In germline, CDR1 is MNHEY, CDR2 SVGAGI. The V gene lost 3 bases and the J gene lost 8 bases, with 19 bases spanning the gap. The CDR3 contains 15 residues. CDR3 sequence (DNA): TGTGCCAGCAGTTATGGCCCGCAGGAGGAGGTCGAAGCTTTCTTT. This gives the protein CASSYGPQEEVEAFF.

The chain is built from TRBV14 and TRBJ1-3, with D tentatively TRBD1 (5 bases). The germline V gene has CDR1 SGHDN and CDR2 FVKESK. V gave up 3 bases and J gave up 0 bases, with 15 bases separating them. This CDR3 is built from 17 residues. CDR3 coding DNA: TGTGCCAGCAGCCATCGTCTCCCGGACAACTCTGGAAACACCATATATTTT. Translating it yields CASSHRLPDNSGNTIYF.

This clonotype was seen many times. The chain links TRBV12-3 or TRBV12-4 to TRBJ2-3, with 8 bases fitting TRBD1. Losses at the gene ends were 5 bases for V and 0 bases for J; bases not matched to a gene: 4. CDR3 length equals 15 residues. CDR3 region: CASSLRGQSTDTQYF. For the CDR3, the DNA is TGTGCCAGCAGTCTCAGGGGGCAAAGCACAGATACGCAGTATTTT.

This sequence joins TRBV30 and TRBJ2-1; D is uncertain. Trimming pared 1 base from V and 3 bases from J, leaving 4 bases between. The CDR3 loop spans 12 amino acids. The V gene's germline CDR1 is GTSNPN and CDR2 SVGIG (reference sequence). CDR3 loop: CAWSGNYNEQFF. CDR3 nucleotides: TGTGCCTGGAGTGGGAACTACAATGAGCAGTTCTTC.

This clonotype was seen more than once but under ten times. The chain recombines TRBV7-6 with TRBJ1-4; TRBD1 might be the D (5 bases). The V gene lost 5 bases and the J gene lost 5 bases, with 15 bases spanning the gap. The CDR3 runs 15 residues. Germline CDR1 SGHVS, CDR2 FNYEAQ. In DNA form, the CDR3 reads TGTGCCAGCAGCCCCTCCCAGGGAGGAAATGAAAAACTGTTTTTT. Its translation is CASSPSQGGNEKLFF. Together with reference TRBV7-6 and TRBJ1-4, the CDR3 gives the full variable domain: GAGVSQSPRYKVTKRGQDVALRCDPISGHVSLYWYRQALGQGPEFLTYFNYEAQQDKSGLPNDRFSAERPEGSISTLTIQRTEQRDSAMYRCASSPSQGGNEKLFFGSGTQLSVL.